The source of this T cell receptor (beta chain) is a study of T cells in Graves' hyperthyroidism and ophthalmopathy. This clonotype showed up many times. Amplification of TCR beta CDR3 regions was performed using RNA transcripts as template. HTBI primers were employed in a first-round RT-PCR of the TCR CDR3. MiXCR, applied by TCRdb to the multiplex PCR reads, yields one record per CDR3 protein. The sample contains under 350,000 distinct CDR3 sequences, over 20% of which appear only once. The source of this sequence is a woman aged 50 to 60 with Graves' hyperthyroidism. Sequencing was carried out using blood.

CDR3 amino acids: CASSLRTGNYEQYF. The DNA for the CDR3 is TGTGCCAGCAGTTTACGGACGGGGAACTACGAGCAGTACTTC. The rearrangement links TRBV6-1 to TRBJ2-7; D might be TRBD2 (5 bases). Germline lookup yields CDR1 MNHNS and CDR2 SASEGT. V lost 5 bases and J lost 3, with 14 bases in between. The length of the CDR3 is 14 residues.